The 19 T cell receptor beta chains presented below share a single source sample, sequenced in a study of T-cell reconstitution after alpha-beta-depleted transplantation in children. Unique molecular identifiers were incorporated during preparation of the TCRbeta library. TCRdb called the PCR reads again in MiXCR, with one record for every CDR3 protein. This table has about 120,000 distinct CDR3 sequences, 10% appearing once. This material consisted of PBMCs, taken before TCRalphabeta/CD19-depleted stem cell transplant. The source is a boy between 2 and 10 years old with acute lymphoblastic leukemia, due to receive a stem cell transplant.

CDR3 region: CASSPGLAGSSYEQYF. The CDR3 bases are TGCGCCAGCAGCCCGGGACTAGCGGGATCCTCCTACGAGCAGTACTTC. The chain couples TRBV5-1 to TRBJ2-7; 13 nucleotides match TRBD2. Germline lookup yields CDR1 SGHRS and CDR2 YFSETQ. V was clipped by 4 bases and J by 0 bases; unmatched bases: 4. The CDR3 covers 16 residues.

V and J are TRBV24-1 and TRBJ2-7; D tentatively fits TRBD1 or TRBD2 (5 bases each). Germline V CDR1 and CDR2: KGHDR, SFDVKD. The CDR3 extends over 20 amino acids. V was trimmed by 3 bases and J by 1 base, leaving 27 bases between them. CDR3 residues: CATSDPPQGRDPDFSYEQYF. CDR3 coding DNA: TGTGCCACCAGTGATCCGCCCCAGGGAAGGGACCCAGACTTTTCCTACGAGCAGTACTTC.

This clonotype was counted at least ten times. This sequence joins TRBV5-1 and TRBJ2-2; D call uncertain. Germline CDR1 reads SGHRS; CDR2 reads YFSETQ. V dropped 1 base and J dropped 4 bases, with 11 bases sitting between them. The CDR3 runs to 15 residues. DNA of the CDR3: TGCGCCAGCAGCTTGTGGGTAGCCAGCACCGGGGAGCTGTTTTTT. It is translated as CASSLWVASTGELFF.

The table lists this clonotype with many counts. This chain links TRBV5-1 with TRBJ2-5; D remains unclear. The CDR3 runs 13 residues. CDR1 SGHRS and CDR2 YFSETQ come from the germline V gene. With 1 base removed from V and 2 bases from J, the gap between germline ends came to 6 bases. Here the CDR3 DNA reads TGCGCCAGCAGCTTGATGTTGCAAGAGACCCAGTACTTC. Its protein product is CASSLMLQETQYF.

J is TRBJ2-2 and V is TRBV6-2 or TRBV6-3, with D possibly matching TRBD2 (6 bases). CDR3 length: 17 residues. V was cut by 6 bases and J by 3 bases, with 20 bases left in between. Germline lookup yields CDR1 MNHEY and CDR2 SVGEGT. The CDR3 DNA follows: TGTGCCAGCAGAAAGGAGGCGGGGACCCTGGACACCGGGGAGCTGTTTTTT. Translating it yields CASRKEAGTLDTGELFF.

This clonotype was observed at least ten times. The J gene is TRBJ2-7, the V gene TRBV20-1; 7 positions match TRBD2. With V trimmed by 2 bases and J by 0 bases, 7 bases remained unmatched. This CDR3 contains 15 residues. CDR1 DFQATT and CDR2 SNEGSKA come from the germline V gene (reference sequence). In nucleotides, the CDR3 is TGCAGTGCTAGATTGTCTAGCGGTTACTCCTACGAGCAGTACTTC. Translating it yields CSARLSSGYSYEQYF.

The rearrangement uses TRBV20-1 and TRBJ2-7; D is unclear. V lost 6 bases and J 5 bases, leaving 11 bases between the germline ends. Germline V gene sequence: CDR1 DFQATT, CDR2 SNEGSKA (reference sequence). This CDR3 region has 11 residues. CDR3 coding DNA: TGCAGTGCCCCGGGCATCAACGAGCAGTACTTC. Protein sequence: CSAPGINEQYF.

There are a few counts of this clonotype. The rearrangement links TRBV18 to TRBJ2-7, with 7 bases matching TRBD1. The CDR3 spans 18 residues. Losses at the gene ends were 1 base for V and 3 bases for J; bases not matched to a gene: 15. Germline V gene data show CDR1 as KGHSH and CDR2 as LQKENI. DNA for the CDR3: TGTGCCAGCTCACCACGGATGGGGACAGTCAAGCAACTCTACGAGCAGTACTTC. Translating gives CASSPRMGTVKQLYEQYF.

The chain uses TRBV10-3 and TRBJ2-1; no firm D call. This CDR3 has 11 amino acids. V gave up 0 bases and J gave up 10 bases, with 4 bases separating them. CDR1 ENHRY and CDR2 SYGVKD come from the germline V gene. The chain's CDR3 is CAISESIEQFF. In DNA form, the CDR3 reads TGTGCCATCAGTGAGTCAATCGAGCAGTTCTTC.

The rearrangement uses TRBV11-1 and TRBJ2-6, with 9 bases lining up with TRBD2. V gave up 1 base and J gave up 0 bases; unmatched junction bases: 4. CDR3 length equals 18 residues. CDR1 SGHAT and CDR2 FQDESV come from the germline V gene (reference sequence). The CDR3, as DNA: TGTGCCAGCAGCTTAGGGGCGGGGGGGAGCTCTGGGGCCAACGTCCTGACTTTC. Residues: CASSLGAGGSSGANVLTF.

The sample holds a few counts of this clonotype. The genes are TRBV10-3 and TRBJ1-5; D might be TRBD1 (5 bases). The CDR3 covers 14 residues. The V gene lost 5 bases and the J gene lost 5 bases, with 13 bases spanning the gap. The V gene's germline CDR1 is ENHRY and CDR2 SYGVKD. CDR3 protein: CAISRLLGDQPQHF. The DNA of the CDR3 is TGTGCCATCAGTCGTCTTCTGGGGGATCAGCCCCAGCATTTT.

The rearrangement joins TRBV10-3 to TRBJ1-1, with D possibly being TRBD1 (5 bases). Germline V CDR1 and CDR2: ENHRY, SYGVKD. This CDR3 is 14 amino acids long. The V end was cut by 10 bases, the J end by 1 base, with 16 bases between. CDR3 sequence: CATRSGGGNTEAFF. The CDR3, as DNA: TGTGCCACCCGATCGGGGGGTGGGAACACTGAAGCTTTCTTT.

This clonotype was detected a few times. The rearrangement uses TRBV5-1 and TRBJ2-5; TRBD2 matches 13 bases. Germline V gene sequence: CDR1 SGHRS, CDR2 YFSETQ. CDR3 length: 15 residues. J was trimmed by 3 bases and V by 3 bases; bases with no gene match: 2. CDR3 amino acids: CASSWTSGSEETQYF. The DNA for the CDR3 is TGCGCCAGCAGCTGGACTAGCGGGAGCGAAGAGACCCAGTACTTC.

At least ten counts were recorded for this clonotype. V and J are TRBV12-3 or TRBV12-4 and TRBJ1-1; a possible D gene is TRBD1 (5 bases). Trimming pared 6 bases from V and 4 bases from J, leaving 21 bases between. The CDR3 is 16 amino acids. In nucleotides, the CDR3 is TGTGCCAGCAGCCCGGCCTGGGGGAGACGTGTCACTGAAGCTTTCTTT. Translation gives CASSPAWGRRVTEAFF.

The table lists this clonotype with many counts. The chain uses TRBV20-1 and TRBJ2-3, with TRBD2 identical over 10 bases. Looked up from germline, CDR1 is DFQATT and CDR2 is SNEGSKA (reference sequence). J lost 3 bases, V lost 0 bases, and 6 bases had no gene match. This CDR3 is built from 16 residues. The CDR3 bases are TGCAGTGCTAGAGAGGGGGCACTAGCGGGGACAGATACGCAGTATTTT. Its protein product is CSAREGALAGTDTQYF.

The chain carries TRBV11-2 and TRBJ2-6; D gene unclear. V lost 5 bases to trimming and J lost 2 bases, with 22 bases between them. The CDR3 spans 19 residues. Looked up from germline, CDR1 is SGHAT and CDR2 is FQNNGV. The CDR3, as DNA: TGTGCCAGCAGCCCGCCCCAAACCGTCTTGTGGGCTGGGGCCAACGTCCTGACTTTC. Amino acids: CASSPPQTVLWAGANVLTF.

This clonotype occurred many times. V and J are TRBV27 and TRBJ2-7; D perhaps matches TRBD2 (5 bases). V was clipped by 8 bases and J by 5 bases, with 16 bases between them. The CDR3 runs 13 residues. Germline CDR1 MNHEY, CDR2 SMNVEV (reference sequence). The chain's CDR3 is CASASGEINEQYF. Written as DNA, the CDR3 is TGTGCCAGCGCGAGTGGGGAGATCAACGAGCAGTACTTC.

The CDR3 DNA reads TGCAGTGCTAGGGGAGGGGGCGTTGACACCGGGGAGCTGTTTTTT. Translating it yields CSARGGGVDTGELFF. The chain couples TRBV20-1 to TRBJ2-2; D is perhaps TRBD1 or TRBD2 (7 bases each). V gave up 3 bases and J gave up 3 bases, with 14 bases separating them. The CDR3 runs to 15 residues. Germline V gene data show CDR1 as DFQATT and CDR2 as SNEGSKA (reference sequence).

This clonotype appeared many times. The genes are TRBV30 and TRBJ2-3, with 7 bases identical to TRBD1. Germline-derived CDR1 and CDR2 are GTSNPN and SVGIG (reference sequence). V was pared by 4 bases and J by 0 bases, with 4 bases of the junction left unmatched. The CDR3 has 14 amino acids. The CDR3 loop reads CAWMWTGSTDTQYF. The CDR3 DNA reads TGTGCCTGGATGTGGACAGGCAGCACAGATACGCAGTATTTT.